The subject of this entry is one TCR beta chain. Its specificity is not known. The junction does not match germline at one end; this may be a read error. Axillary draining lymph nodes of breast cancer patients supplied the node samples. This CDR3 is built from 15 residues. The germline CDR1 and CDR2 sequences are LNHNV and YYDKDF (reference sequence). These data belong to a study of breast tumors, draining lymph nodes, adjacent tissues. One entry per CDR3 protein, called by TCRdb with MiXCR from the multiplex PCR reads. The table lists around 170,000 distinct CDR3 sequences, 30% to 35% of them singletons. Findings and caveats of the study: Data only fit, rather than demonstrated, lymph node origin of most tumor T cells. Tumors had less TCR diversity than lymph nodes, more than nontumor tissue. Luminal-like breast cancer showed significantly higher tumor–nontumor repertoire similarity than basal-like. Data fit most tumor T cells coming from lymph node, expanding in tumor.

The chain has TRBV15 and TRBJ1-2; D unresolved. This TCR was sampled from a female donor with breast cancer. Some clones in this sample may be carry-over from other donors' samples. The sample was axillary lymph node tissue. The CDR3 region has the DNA TGTGCCACCAGTAGAGATCGGAATACTGTCTCGAGCTACACCTTC. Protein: CATSRDRNTVSSYTF.